The 7 T cell receptor beta chains below all came from one sample that was sequenced in a study of control samples from healthy donors and cancer patients. The assay was immunoSEQ multiplex PCR, and TCRdb's table has in-frame clones only and misses some. The table includes 46,000 or so clones, about 93% detected once. Material for sequencing was PBMCs. Source of these receptors: a woman in her 50s with head and neck cancer.

The J gene is TRBJ2-3, the V gene TRBV5-6; perhaps TRBD1 as D (6 bases). With 4 bases removed from V and 6 bases from J, the gap between germline ends came to 9 bases. This CDR3 spans 12 amino acids. Germline assignment: CDR1 SGHDT and CDR2 YYEEEE. The CDR3 region is CASSPDRDTQYF. The CDR3 nucleotides read TGTGCCAGCAGCCCCGACAGGGATACGCAGTATTTT.

The gene calls are TRBV2 and TRBJ2-1; 10 positions agree with TRBD2. V shed 5 bases and J 5 bases; nucleotides not matched to a gene: 6. The length of the CDR3 is 15 residues. The germline V gene encodes CDR1 SNHLY and CDR2 FYNNEI. CDR3 residues: CASSISGGANNEQFF. CDR3 nucleotides: TGTGCCAGCAGTATAAGCGGGGGGGCCAACAATGAGCAGTTCTTC.

The chain joins TRBV6-5 to TRBJ2-7, with no clear D. V lost 7 bases, J lost 6 bases, and 19 bases lay in between. CDR1 is MNHEY, CDR2 SVGAGI, per germline. This CDR3 is 14 amino acids long. The CDR3, as DNA: TGTGCCAGCATACGTGAGTACACAGCTCTCGAGCAGTACTTC. Encoded protein: CASIREYTALEQYF.

The chain uses TRBV7-8 and TRBJ2-7; no firm D call. The germline V gene has CDR1 SGHVS and CDR2 FQNEAQ. CDR3 length: 13 residues. The V gene lost 0 bases and the J gene lost 6 bases, with 9 bases spanning the gap. The CDR3 loop is CASSLAGSSEQYF. In nucleotides, the CDR3 is TGTGCCAGCAGCTTAGCAGGGTCGTCCGAGCAGTACTTC.

V and J are TRBV5-1 and TRBJ1-2; D unclear. Trimming pared 4 bases from V and 0 bases from J, leaving 7 bases between. This CDR3 has 13 residues. Germline V CDR1 and CDR2: SGHRS, YFSETQ. The CDR3 loop reads CASSPDSNYGYTF. The DNA for the CDR3 is TGCGCCAGCAGCCCGGACTCTAACTATGGCTACACCTTC. Complete variable domain (other parts from reference TRBV5-1 and TRBJ1-2): KAGVTQTPRYLIKTRGQQVTLSCSPISGHRSVSWYQQTPGQGLQFLFEYFSETQRNKGNFPGRFSGRQFSNSRSEMNVSTLELGDSALYLCASSPDSNYGYTFGSGTRLTVV.

The chain uses TRBV19 and TRBJ1-2; D call uncertain. Germline V CDR1 and CDR2: LNHDA, SQIVND (reference sequence). V was shortened by 3 bases and J by 1 base, with 9 bases between the two germline ends. This CDR3 is 14 amino acids long. The chain's CDR3 is CASSIPNLNYGYTF. The CDR3 bases are TGTGCCAGTAGTATTCCGAACCTTAACTATGGCTACACCTTC.

V and J are TRBV7-2 and TRBJ2-1; D is unclear. The CDR3 consists of 13 residues. Germline V gene data show CDR1 as SGHTA and CDR2 as FQGNSA. V shed 4 bases and J shed 10 bases, with 14 bases lying between them. For the CDR3, the DNA is TGTGCCAGCAGCTCCCTCCTTACTGGGGAGCAGTTCTTC. Amino acid sequence: CASSSLLTGEQFF.